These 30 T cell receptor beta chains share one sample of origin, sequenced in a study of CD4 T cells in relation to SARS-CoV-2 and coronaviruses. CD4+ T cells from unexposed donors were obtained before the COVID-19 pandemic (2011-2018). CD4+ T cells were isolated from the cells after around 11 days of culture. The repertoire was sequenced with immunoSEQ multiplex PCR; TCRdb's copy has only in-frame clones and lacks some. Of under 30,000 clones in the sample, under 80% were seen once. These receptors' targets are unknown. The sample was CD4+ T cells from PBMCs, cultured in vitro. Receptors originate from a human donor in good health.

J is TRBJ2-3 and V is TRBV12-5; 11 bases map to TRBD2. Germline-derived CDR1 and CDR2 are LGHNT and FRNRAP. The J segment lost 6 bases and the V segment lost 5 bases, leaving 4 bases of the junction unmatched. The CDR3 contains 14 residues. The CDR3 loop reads CASGRTSGSDTQYF. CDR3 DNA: TGTGCTAGTGGTCGCACTAGCGGGAGCGATACGCAGTATTTT.

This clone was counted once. The CDR3, as DNA: TGTGCCAGCAGCTTATCCGGCGGGTTCTCCTACGAGCAGTACTTC. This translates into CASSLSGGFSYEQYF. The rearrangement joins TRBV7-2 to TRBJ2-7; D is possibly TRBD2 (5 bases). CDR1 is SGHTA and CDR2 is FQGNSA in the germline V gene. CDR3 size: 15 residues. The germline V and J ends were trimmed by 2 bases and 0 bases, with 11 bases remaining between them.

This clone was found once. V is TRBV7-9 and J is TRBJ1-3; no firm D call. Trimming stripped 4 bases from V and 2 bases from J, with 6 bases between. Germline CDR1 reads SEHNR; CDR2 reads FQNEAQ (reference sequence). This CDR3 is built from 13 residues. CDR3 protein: CASSSGAGNTIYF. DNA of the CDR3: TGTGCCAGCAGCTCTGGGGCTGGAAACACCATATATTTT.

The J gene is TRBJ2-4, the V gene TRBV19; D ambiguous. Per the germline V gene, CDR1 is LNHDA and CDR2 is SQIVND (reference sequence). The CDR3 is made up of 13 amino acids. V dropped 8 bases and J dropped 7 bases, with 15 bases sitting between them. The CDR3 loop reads CASLSRARNIQYF. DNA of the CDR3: TGTGCCAGTCTTTCAAGAGCGAGGAACATTCAGTACTTC.

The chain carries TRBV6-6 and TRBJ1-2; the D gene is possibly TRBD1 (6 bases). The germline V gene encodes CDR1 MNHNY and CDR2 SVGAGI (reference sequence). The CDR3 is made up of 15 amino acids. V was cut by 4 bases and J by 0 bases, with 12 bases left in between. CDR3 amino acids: CASSLRTETNYGYTF. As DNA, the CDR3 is TGTGCCAGCAGTTTGAGGACAGAGACTAACTATGGCTACACCTTC.

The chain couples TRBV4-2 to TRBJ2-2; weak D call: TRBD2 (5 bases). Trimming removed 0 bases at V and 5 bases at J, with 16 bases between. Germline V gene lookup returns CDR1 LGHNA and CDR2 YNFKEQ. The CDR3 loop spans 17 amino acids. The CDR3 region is CASSQESTGIRTGELFF. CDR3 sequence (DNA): TGTGCCAGCAGCCAAGAGAGTACGGGAATTAGAACCGGGGAGCTGTTTTTT.

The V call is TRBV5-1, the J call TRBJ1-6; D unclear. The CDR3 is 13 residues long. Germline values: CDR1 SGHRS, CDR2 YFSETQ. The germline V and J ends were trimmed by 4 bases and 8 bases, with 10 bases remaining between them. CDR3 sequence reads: CASSAYGDSPLHF. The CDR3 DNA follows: TGCGCCAGCAGCGCCTACGGAGATTCACCCCTCCACTTT.

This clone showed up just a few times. CDR3 loop: CASQGAQDQPQHF. The CDR3 coding sequence is TGTGCCAGTCAGGGGGCGCAGGATCAGCCCCAGCATTTT. The chain carries TRBV10-3 and TRBJ1-5; 8 bases map to TRBD1. This CDR3 has 13 amino acids. The germline gives CDR1 ENHRY, CDR2 SYGVKD. V lost 10 bases to trimming and J lost 5 bases; unmatched junction nucleotides: 7.

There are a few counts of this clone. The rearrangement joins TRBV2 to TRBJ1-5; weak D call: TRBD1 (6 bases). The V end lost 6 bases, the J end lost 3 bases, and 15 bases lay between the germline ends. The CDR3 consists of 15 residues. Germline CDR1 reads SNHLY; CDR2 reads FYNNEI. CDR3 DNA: TGTGCCAGCAGGGCGACAGGTTTGCTCAATCAGCCCCAGCATTTT. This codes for CASRATGLLNQPQHF. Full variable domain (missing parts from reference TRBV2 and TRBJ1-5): EPEVTQTPSHQVTQMGQEVILRCVPISNHLYFYWYRQILGQKVEFLVSFYNNEISEKSEIFDDQFSVERPDGSNFTLKIRSTKLEDSAMYFCASRATGLLNQPQHFGDGTRLSIL.

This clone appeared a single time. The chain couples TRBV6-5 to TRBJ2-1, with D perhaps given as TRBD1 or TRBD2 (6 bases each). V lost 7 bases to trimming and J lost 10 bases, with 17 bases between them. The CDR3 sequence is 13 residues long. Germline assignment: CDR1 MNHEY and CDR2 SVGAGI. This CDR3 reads CASMMVLGGEQFF. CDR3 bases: TGTGCCAGCATGATGGTCCTGGGGGGCGAGCAGTTCTTC.

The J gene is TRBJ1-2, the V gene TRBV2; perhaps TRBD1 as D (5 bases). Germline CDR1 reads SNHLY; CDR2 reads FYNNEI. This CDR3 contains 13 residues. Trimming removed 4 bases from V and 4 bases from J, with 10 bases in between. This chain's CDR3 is CASSVWGSYGYTF. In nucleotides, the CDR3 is TGTGCCAGCAGTGTCTGGGGGTCCTATGGCTACACCTTC.

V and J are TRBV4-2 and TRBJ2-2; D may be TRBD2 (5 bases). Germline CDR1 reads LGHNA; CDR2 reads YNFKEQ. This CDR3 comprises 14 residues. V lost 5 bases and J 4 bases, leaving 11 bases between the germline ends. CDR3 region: CASSSGWGTGELFF. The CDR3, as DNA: TGTGCCAGCAGCTCGGGATGGGGCACCGGGGAGCTGTTTTTT.

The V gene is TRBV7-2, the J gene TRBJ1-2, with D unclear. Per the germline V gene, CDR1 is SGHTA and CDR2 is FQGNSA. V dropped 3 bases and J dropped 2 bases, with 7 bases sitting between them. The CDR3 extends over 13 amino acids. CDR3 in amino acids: CASSFPPNYGYTF. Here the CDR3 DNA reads TGTGCCAGCAGCTTTCCCCCCAACTATGGCTACACCTTC.

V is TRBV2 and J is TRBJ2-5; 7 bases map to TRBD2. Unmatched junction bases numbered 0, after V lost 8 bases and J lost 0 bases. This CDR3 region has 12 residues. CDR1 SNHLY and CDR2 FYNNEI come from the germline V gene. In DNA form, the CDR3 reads TGTGCCAGCCGGGGGGACCAAGAGACCCAGTACTTC. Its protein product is CASRGDQETQYF.

CDR3 DNA: TGTGCCAGCAGCTTAACGGGGTGGGGACTGGGCGAGCAGTACTTC. Translating gives CASSLTGWGLGEQYF. The chain couples TRBV7-3 to TRBJ2-7, with D perhaps matching TRBD2 (6 bases). Germline V gene lookup returns CDR1 SGHTA and CDR2 FQGTGA. The length of the CDR3 is 15 residues. Trimming stripped 0 bases from V and 6 bases from J, with 15 bases between.

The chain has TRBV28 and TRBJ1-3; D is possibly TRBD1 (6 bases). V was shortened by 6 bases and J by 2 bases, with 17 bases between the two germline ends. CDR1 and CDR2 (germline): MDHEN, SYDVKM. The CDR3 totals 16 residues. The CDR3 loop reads CASRREGGATGNTIYF. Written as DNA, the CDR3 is TGTGCCAGCAGGCGAGAAGGGGGGGCGACTGGAAACACCATATATTTT.

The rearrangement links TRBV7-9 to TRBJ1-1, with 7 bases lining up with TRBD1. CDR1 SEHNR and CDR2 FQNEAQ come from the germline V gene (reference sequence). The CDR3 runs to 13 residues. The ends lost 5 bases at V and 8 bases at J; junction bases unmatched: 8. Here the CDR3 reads CASSAGQVREAFF. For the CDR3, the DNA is TGTGCCAGCAGCGCCGGACAGGTCCGGGAAGCTTTCTTT.

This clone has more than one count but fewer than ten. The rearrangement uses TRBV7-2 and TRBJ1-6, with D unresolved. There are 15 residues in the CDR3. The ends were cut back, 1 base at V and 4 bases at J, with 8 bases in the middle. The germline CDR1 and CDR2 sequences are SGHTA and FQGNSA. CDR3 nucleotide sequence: TGTGCCAGCAGCTTAGTTTGGGGTTATAATTCACCCCTCCACTTT. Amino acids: CASSLVWGYNSPLHF.

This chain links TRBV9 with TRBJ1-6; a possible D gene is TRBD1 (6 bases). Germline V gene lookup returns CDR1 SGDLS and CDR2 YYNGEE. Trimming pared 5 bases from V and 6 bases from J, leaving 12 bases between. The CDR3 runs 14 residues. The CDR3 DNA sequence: TGTGCCAGCAGGCCGGGACATTCTAATTCACCCCTCCACTTT. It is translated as CASRPGHSNSPLHF.

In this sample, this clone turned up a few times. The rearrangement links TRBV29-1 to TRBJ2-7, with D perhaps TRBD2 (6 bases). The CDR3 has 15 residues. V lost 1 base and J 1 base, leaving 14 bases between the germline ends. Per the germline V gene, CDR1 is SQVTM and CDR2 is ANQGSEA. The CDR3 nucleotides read TGCAGCGTTGAAGGTGCCGGAGGGCCATCCTACGAGCAGTACTTC. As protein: CSVEGAGGPSYEQYF.

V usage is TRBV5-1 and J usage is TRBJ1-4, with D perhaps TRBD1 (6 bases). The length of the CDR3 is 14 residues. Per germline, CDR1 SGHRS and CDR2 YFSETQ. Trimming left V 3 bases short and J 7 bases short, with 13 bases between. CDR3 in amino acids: CASSSGQLSEKLFF. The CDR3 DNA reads TGCGCCAGCAGCTCAGGACAGCTTAGTGAAAAACTGTTTTTT.

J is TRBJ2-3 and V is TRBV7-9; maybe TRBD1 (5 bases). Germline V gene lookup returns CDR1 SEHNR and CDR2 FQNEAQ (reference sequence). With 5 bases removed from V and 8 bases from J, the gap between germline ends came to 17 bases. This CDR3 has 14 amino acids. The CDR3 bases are TGTGCCAGCAGCCTACTGGGGCACATGGGTACGCAGTATTTT. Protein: CASSLLGHMGTQYF.

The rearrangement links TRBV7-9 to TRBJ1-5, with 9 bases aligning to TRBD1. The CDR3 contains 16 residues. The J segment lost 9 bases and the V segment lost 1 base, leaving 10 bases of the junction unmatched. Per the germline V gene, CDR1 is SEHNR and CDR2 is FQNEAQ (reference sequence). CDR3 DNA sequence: TGTGCCAGCAGCTTAGATTTTTCGGACAGGGGAAGGCCCCAGCATTTT. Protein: CASSLDFSDRGRPQHF.

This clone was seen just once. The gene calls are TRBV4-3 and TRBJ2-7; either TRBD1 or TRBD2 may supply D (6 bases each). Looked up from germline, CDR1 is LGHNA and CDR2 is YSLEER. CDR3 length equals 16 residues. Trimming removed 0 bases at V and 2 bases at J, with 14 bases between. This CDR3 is CASSQDWGGTTYEQYF. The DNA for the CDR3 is TGCGCCAGCAGCCAAGATTGGGGCGGGACAACCTACGAGCAGTACTTC.

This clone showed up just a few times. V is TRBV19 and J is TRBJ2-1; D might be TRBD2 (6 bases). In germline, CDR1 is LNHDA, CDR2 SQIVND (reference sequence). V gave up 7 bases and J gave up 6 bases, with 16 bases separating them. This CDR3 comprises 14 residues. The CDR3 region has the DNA TGTGCCAGTACCGCGGGGATAGCAGGCAATGAGCAGTTCTTC. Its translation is CASTAGIAGNEQFF.

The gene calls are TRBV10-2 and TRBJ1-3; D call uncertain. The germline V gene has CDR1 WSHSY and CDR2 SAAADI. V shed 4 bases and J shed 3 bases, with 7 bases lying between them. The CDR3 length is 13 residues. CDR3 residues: CASSVSGGNTIYF. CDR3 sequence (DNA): TGCGCCAGCAGTGTTTCAGGTGGAAACACCATATATTTT.

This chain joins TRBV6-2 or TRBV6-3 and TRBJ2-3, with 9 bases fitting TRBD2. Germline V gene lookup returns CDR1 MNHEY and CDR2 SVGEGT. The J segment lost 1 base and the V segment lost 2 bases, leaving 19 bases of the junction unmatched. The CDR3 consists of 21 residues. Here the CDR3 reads CASSYPRGWRGGLYGTDTQYF. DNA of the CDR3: TGTGCCAGCAGTTACCCCCGGGGGTGGCGGGGGGGCCTTTACGGCACAGATACGCAGTATTTT.

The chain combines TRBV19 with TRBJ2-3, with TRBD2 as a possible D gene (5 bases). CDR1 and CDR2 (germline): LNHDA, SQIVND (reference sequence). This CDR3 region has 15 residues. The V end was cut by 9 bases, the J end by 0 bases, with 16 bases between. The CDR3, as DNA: TGTGCCAGCTATCCTGGGCCGGGGAGCACAGATACGCAGTATTTT. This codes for CASYPGPGSTDTQYF. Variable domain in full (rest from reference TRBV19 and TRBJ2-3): DGGITQSPKYLFRKEGQNVTLSCEQNLNHDAMYWYRQDPGQGLRLIYYSQIVNDFQKGDIAEGYSVSREKKESFPLTVTSAQKNPTAFYLCASYPGPGSTDTQYFGPGTRLTVL.

The CDR3 DNA follows: TGTGCCAGCAGTTTAAGGCGACTCGGGGAGCTGTTTTTT. Encoded protein: CASSLRRLGELFF. The V and J genes are TRBV27 and TRBJ2-2; D unclear. V lost 2 bases and J 7 bases, leaving 8 bases between the germline ends. The CDR3 has 13 amino acids. The V gene's germline CDR1 is MNHEY and CDR2 SMNVEV (reference sequence).

This chain's CDR3 is CASSPRAETQYF. CDR3 sequence (DNA): TGTGCCAGCTCACCCCGGGCGGAGACCCAGTACTTC. V is TRBV18 and J is TRBJ2-5; D remains unclear. This CDR3 has 12 residues. Looked up from germline, CDR1 is KGHSH and CDR2 is LQKENI. The ends were cut back, 3 bases at V and 5 bases at J, with 7 bases in the middle.